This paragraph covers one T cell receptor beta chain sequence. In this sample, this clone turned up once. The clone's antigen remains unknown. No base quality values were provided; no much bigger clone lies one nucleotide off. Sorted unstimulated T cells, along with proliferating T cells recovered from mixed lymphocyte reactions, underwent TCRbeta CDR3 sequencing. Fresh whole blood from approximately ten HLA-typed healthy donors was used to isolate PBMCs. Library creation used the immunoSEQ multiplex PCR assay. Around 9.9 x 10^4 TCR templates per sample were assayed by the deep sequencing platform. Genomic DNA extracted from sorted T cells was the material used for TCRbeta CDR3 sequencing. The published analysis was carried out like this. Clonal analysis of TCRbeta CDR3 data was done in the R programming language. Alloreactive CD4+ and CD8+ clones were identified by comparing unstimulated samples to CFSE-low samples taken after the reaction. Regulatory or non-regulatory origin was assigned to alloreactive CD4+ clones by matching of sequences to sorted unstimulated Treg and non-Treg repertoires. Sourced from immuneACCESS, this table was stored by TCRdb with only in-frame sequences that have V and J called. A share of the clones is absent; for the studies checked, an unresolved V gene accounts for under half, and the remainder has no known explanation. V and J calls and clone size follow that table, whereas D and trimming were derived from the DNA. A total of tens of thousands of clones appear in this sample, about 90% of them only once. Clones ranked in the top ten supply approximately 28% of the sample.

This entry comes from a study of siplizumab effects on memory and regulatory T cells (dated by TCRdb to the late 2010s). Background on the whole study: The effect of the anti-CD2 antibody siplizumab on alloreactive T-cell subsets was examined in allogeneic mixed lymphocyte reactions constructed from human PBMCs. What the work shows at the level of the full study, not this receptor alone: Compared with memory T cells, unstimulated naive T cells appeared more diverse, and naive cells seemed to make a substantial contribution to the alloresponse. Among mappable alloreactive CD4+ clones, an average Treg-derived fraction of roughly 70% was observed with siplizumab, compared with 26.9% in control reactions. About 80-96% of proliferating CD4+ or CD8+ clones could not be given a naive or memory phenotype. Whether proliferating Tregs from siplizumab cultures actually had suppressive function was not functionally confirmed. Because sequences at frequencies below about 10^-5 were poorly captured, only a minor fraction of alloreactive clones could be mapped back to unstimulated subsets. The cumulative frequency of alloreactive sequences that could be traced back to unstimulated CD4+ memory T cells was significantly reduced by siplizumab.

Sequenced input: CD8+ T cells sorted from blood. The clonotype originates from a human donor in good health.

The DNA is as follows: TGTGCCAGCAGCTTTGGAGGAGTTACGCAGTATTTT. Translation gives CASSFGGVTQYF. The chain couples TRBV5-6 to TRBJ2-3; TRBD2 is a weak D gene call, 5 bases matching. V is shortened by 2 bases, J by 8 bases, and the region joining them spans 9 bases. The CDR3 goes from the cysteine to the phenylalanine over 12 residues. The only DNA kept is the CDR3, 36 bases in frame from the first base. For CDR1 and CDR2, the germline V gene lists SGHDT and YYEEEE.